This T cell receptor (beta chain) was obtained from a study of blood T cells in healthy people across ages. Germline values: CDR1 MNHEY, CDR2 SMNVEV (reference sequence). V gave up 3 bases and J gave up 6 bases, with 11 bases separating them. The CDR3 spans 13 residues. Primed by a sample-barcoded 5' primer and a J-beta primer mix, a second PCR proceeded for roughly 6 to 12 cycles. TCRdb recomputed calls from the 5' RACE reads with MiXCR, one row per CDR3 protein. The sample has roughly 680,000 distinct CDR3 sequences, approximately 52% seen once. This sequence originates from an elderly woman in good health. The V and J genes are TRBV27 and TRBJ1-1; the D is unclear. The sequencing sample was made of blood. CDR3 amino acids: CASSLKQPPEAFF. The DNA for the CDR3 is TGTGCCAGCAGTTTGAAACAGCCACCTGAAGCTTTCTTT.